This T cell receptor (beta chain) was obtained from a study of PD-1 blockade in classical Hodgkin lymphoma. This CDR3 has 11 amino acids. Trimming stripped 6 bases from V and 2 bases from J, with 4 bases between. In germline, CDR1 is MNHEY, CDR2 SVGAGI. Time point indicated: cycle 4 day 1 (C4D1), after 6 weeks of nivolumab. Each of the patients experienced relapse following autologous stem cell transplantation, and their brentuximab vedotin exposure differed. This table comes from immunoSEQ multiplex PCR, and its TCRdb copy is limited to in-frame clones, with some not included. The sample carries under 40,000 clones, 70% to 80% recorded once.

The origin of this receptor is a human donor with classical Hodgkin lymphoma. This chain joins TRBV6-5 and TRBJ1-1; D gene unclear. The sample in question was peripheral blood mononuclear cells (PBMCs), obtained before the fourth cycle of nivolumab. The CDR3 DNA reads as TGTGCCAGCAGATTAAACACTGAAGCTTTCTTT. Its protein is CASRLNTEAFF.